This is a list of T cell receptor beta chains from one sample in a study of T-cell memory formation after mild COVID-19. TCRdb re-called the 5' RACE reads through MiXCR, storing one row per CDR3 protein. The repertoire consists of around 340,000 distinct CDR3 sequences, with roughly 13% occurring once and the leading ten covering 20% to 25%. Source material: PBMCs or a T cell subset sorted from them (not recorded which). All receptors derive from a man between 18 and 29 years old who had mild COVID-19 (a few samples of this study predate the infection). Cell type and time point are not known. Each CDR3 is given with its conserved first and last residue. A D gene is named only where the DNA matches it firmly. Not all rows give a size; the values are once, few, many and, for expanded clones, a class.

>TRBD2|TRBV7-2|TRBJ2-2|few|17
CASSSRLAGGPGGELFF
TGTGCCAGCAGCTCTAGACTAGCGGGGGGGCCCGGCGGGGAGCTGTTTTTT
>TRBD2|TRBV7-6|TRBJ2-2|-|15
CASSTPSGGAGELFF
TGTGCCAGCAGCACCCCTAGCGGGGGGGCCGGGGAGCTGTTTTTT
>-|TRBV29-1|TRBJ2-1|few|13
CSVGTGDNNEQFF
TGCAGCGTTGGAACGGGGGATAACAATGAGCAGTTCTTC
>-|TRBV12-3/TRBV12-4|TRBJ2-2|-|16
CASTEARGQYTGELFF
TGTGCCAGCACCGAAGCTAGGGGCCAGTACACCGGGGAGCTGTTTTTT
>-|TRBV12-3/TRBV12-4|TRBJ2-1|many|13
CASSFTDYNEQFF
TGTGCCAGCAGTTTCACAGATTACAATGAGCAGTTCTTC
>-|TRBV6-5|TRBJ2-5|-|16
CASSYAPRAGQETQYF
TGTGCCAGCAGTTACGCCCCCCGGGCAGGGCAAGAGACCCAGTACTTC
>-|TRBV4-3|TRBJ1-3|few|18
CASSQDHGRGSVGNTIYF
TGCGCCAGCAGCCAAGATCATGGGAGGGGCTCGGTTGGAAACACCATATATTTT
>-|TRBV21-1|TRBJ2-3|-|18
CASTHPNEQRPAADTQYF
TGTGCCAGCACCCACCCCAACGAACAGAGACCTGCGGCAGATACGCAGTATTTT
>-|TRBV10-3|TRBJ2-3|many|12
CATSTDLDTQYF
TGTGCCACCTCGACAGATCTAGATACGCAGTATTTT
>-|TRBV2|TRBJ2-2|few|11
CASSQMGELFF
TGTGCCAGCAGTCAGATGGGGGAGCTGTTTTTT
>-|TRBV5-1|TRBJ2-3|many|12
CASSLGGDTQYF
TGTGCCAGCAGCCTCGGCGGAGATACGCAGTATTTT
>TRBD2|TRBV20-1|TRBJ2-3|-|15
CSASGGHPSTDTQYF
TGCAGTGCCAGCGGGGGACACCCTAGCACAGATACGCAGTATTTT
>-|TRBV9|TRBJ1-6|-|13
CASSVMDNSPLHF
TGTGCCAGCAGCGTCATGGATAATTCACCCCTCCACTTT
>TRBD1|TRBV12-3/TRBV12-4|TRBJ2-3|many|14
CASRNRGVADTQYF
TGTGCCAGCAGGAACAGGGGAGTGGCAGATACGCAGTATTTT
>-|TRBV11-2|TRBJ2-3|-|14
CASSRGPNTDTQYF
TGTGCCAGCAGCCGCGGACCAAACACAGATACGCAGTATTTT
>-|TRBV7-8|TRBJ2-4|few|16
CASSLRRGGSKNIQYF
TGTGCCAGCAGCTTAAGACGAGGGGGGTCGAAAAACATTCAGTACTTC
>-|TRBV5-1|TRBJ2-6|-|19
CASSFWRQPPVLGANVLTF
TGCGCCAGCAGCTTCTGGAGGCAGCCCCCGGTTTTGGGGGCCAACGTCCTGACTTTC
>-|TRBV7-9|TRBJ1-1|-|12
CASRPGGTEAFF
TGTGCCAGCAGACCGGGCGGCACTGAAGCTTTCTTT
>TRBD2|TRBV6-2/TRBV6-3|TRBJ2-2|-|13
CAIIAGNTGELFF
TGTGCCATCATAGCGGGAAACACCGGGGAGCTGTTTTTT
>-|TRBV7-6|TRBJ2-2|-|12
CASSFRSGELFF
TGTGCCAGCAGCTTTCGATCCGGGGAGCTGTTTTTT
>-|TRBV2|TRBJ1-5|-|11
CASSDPGPQHF
TGTGCCAGCAGTGACCCTGGGCCCCAGCATTTT
>TRBD1|TRBV6-5|TRBJ1-2|-|16
CASRRGTATEYYGYTF
TGTGCCAGCAGGCGCGGGACAGCCACCGAGTACTATGGCTACACCTTC
>TRBD2|TRBV3-1|TRBJ2-5|-|17
CASSQGFGGTRRETQYF
TGTGCCAGCAGCCAAGGTTTCGGCGGGACTAGACGCGAGACCCAGTACTTC
>-|TRBV20-1|TRBJ1-4|few|12
CSAPGTNEKLFF
TGCAGTGCCCCAGGGACGAATGAAAAACTGTTTTTT
>TRBD1|TRBV2|TRBJ1-2|-|14
CASIRDSVSDGYTF
TGTGCCAGCATCCGGGACAGCGTGAGCGATGGCTACACCTTC
>TRBD1|TRBV7-2|TRBJ1-1|few|15
CASSYRGRWGTEAFF
TGTGCCAGCAGTTACAGGGGGCGCTGGGGCACTGAAGCTTTCTTT
>-|TRBV20-1|TRBJ1-1|few|17
CSARDGSASTMNTEAFF
TGCAGTGCTAGAGATGGGAGCGCTAGTACCATGAACACTGAAGCTTTCTTT
>-|TRBV10-3|TRBJ2-5|-|13
CAISEAAPETQYF
TGTGCCATCAGTGAGGCCGCTCCAGAGACCCAGTACTTC
>TRBD1|TRBV20-1|TRBJ2-7|few|13
CSAQGQGLKEQYF
TGCAGTGCCCAGGGACAGGGGTTAAAAGAGCAGTACTTC
>TRBD1|TRBV7-3|TRBJ2-3|few|15
CASSPTGGKSDTQYF
TGTGCCAGCAGCCCAACAGGGGGCAAATCAGATACGCAGTATTTT
>TRBD2|TRBV7-3|TRBJ2-3|few|14
CASSPTSVGDTQYF
TGTGCCAGCAGCCCGACTAGCGTTGGAGATACGCAGTATTTT
>-|TRBV12-3/TRBV12-4|TRBJ1-1|-|13
CASSLTRSTEAFF
TGTGCCAGCAGTCTGACACGGAGCACTGAAGCTTTCTTT
>-|TRBV29-1|TRBJ1-1|-|13
CSALGLGATEAFF
TGCAGCGCCCTAGGGTTAGGTGCCACTGAAGCTTTCTTT
>-|TRBV4-2|TRBJ1-6|-|16
CASSHAEGGLRSPLHF
TGTGCCAGCAGCCATGCTGAAGGGGGGCTACGATCACCCCTCCACTTT
>-|TRBV25-1|TRBJ2-1|-|12
CASSGVYNEQFF
TGTGCCAGCAGTGGAGTTTACAATGAGCAGTTCTTC
>TRBD2|TRBV4-2|TRBJ2-1|few|17
CASSQDLTAGGDNEQFF
TGTGCCAGCAGCCAAGACCTAACGGCGGGGGGGGACAATGAGCAGTTCTTC
>-|TRBV6-6|TRBJ1-1|few|10
CASRVDEAFF
TGTGCCAGCCGAGTGGATGAAGCTTTCTTT
>TRBD1|TRBV6-1|TRBJ2-1|-|13
CASSVDRADEQFF
TGTGCCAGCAGTGTAGACAGGGCGGATGAGCAGTTCTTC
>-|TRBV7-2|TRBJ2-4|many|13
CASTPGPTGPQYF
TGTGCCAGCACCCCAGGCCCCACAGGACCCCAGTACTTC
>-|TRBV2|TRBJ2-2|few|15
CASSGYSRNTGELFF
TGTGCCAGCAGTGGCTACAGCAGGAACACCGGGGAGCTGTTTTTT
>TRBD2|TRBV12-3/TRBV12-4|TRBJ2-3|many|22
CASSGATEPGLYQAWGTDTQYF
TGTGCCAGCAGTGGGGCGACAGAACCGGGACTATATCAGGCTTGGGGCACAGATACGCAGTATTTT